The present T cell receptor (beta chain) was sequenced within a study of naive and memory T cell subsets. This clonotype was seen many times. Its matching antigen is unknown. Four PCR rounds used nested alpha and beta constant region primers plus the SP2 primer. Reverse transcription of blood and skin TCR RNA was primed at alpha and beta constant regions. TCRdb reprocessed the 5' RACE reads via MiXCR and lists one record per CDR3 protein. The sample lists roughly 56,000 distinct CDR3 sequences; approximately 6.6% were seen once. Overall study results and limits: TCR transcript changes with activation or differentiation may affect this RNA method.

Germline CDR1 and CDR2: SNHLY and FYNNEI. CDR3 size: 16 residues. The V gene end was trimmed by 9 bases and the J gene end by 4 bases; junction bases not matched to a gene: 12. An oligonucleotide containing a UMI was ligated to the 3' end of TCR cDNA. Whole-blood samples were around 2.3 ml of peripheral blood from healthy adult volunteers. Reverse transcription used DNase-treated unsorted total RNA, aiming for roughly 1 to 1,100 ng. The TCR sequence derives from a male donor in good health. V is TRBV2 and J is TRBJ2-3; 11 bases match TRBD2. The CDR3: CASELAGGLLADTQYF. The CDR3 DNA reads TGTGCCAGTGAATTAGCGGGGGGGCTTCTCGCAGATACGCAGTATTTT.